The 21 T cell receptor beta chains in this list originate from one sample, sequenced in a study of blood T cell repertoires in COVID-19 (dated by TCRdb to the early 2020s). The library came from the immunoSEQ multiplex PCR assay. This immuneACCESS table, as held by TCRdb, lists in-frame sequences with V and J called but not all clones. Of the missing ones, under half trace to an unresolved V gene in checked studies; the others have no known cause. In this sample the table shows more than 150,000 clones, more than 75% of which occur a single time. The top ten clonotypes cover under 15% of the sample. Sequencing was performed on peripheral blood. The receptors were gathered from a woman in her seventies with COVID-19, enrolled during active disease.

V usage is TRBV28 and J usage is TRBJ2-7; 9 positions match TRBD1. Trimming at V came to 5 bases and at J to 3 bases, leaving 5 bases not matched to a gene. Germline CDR1 reads MDHEN; CDR2 reads SYDVKM. This CDR3 has 14 residues. CDR3 region: CASSLPTGGYEQYF. The CDR3 DNA is TGTGCCAGCAGTCTTCCGACAGGGGGCTACGAGCAGTACTTC.

This clone was seen a handful of times. The rearrangement links TRBV5-1 to TRBJ2-3, with 12 bases lining up with TRBD2. This CDR3 is 16 amino acids long. Germline-derived CDR1 and CDR2 are SGHRS and YFSETQ. The V segment lost 6 bases and the J segment 5 bases; nucleotides outside the gene matches: 10. Here the CDR3 reads CASTSLTSGSVDTQYF. CDR3 sequence (DNA): TGCGCCAGCACCTCCCTGACTAGCGGGAGTGTAGATACGCAGTATTTT.

The gene calls are TRBV21-1 and TRBJ1-3; the D call TRBD1 from the table was never checked on the DNA. TRBV21-1 is described as a pseudogene. The CDR3 is made up of 16 amino acids. DNA of the CDR3: TGTGCCAGCAGCAAAGTCACCGGGACAGGGGATGCAACCATATATTTT. Encoded protein: CASSKVTGTGDATIYF.

The chain has TRBV5-6 and TRBJ2-7; TRBD2 matches at 7 bases. The V gene's germline CDR1 is SGHDT and CDR2 YYEEEE. The ends lost 0 bases at V and 6 bases at J; junction bases unmatched: 3. The CDR3 runs to 13 residues. The CDR3 nucleotides read TGTGCCAGCAGCTTGGGGGAGGGGATCGAGCAGTACTTC. Translating gives CASSLGEGIEQYF.

The chain is built from TRBV5-1 and TRBJ1-5, with a tentative D call TRBD1 (6 bases). The CDR3 is 13 residues long. The germline V gene has CDR1 SGHRS and CDR2 YFSETQ. Trimming removed 10 bases at V and 4 bases at J, with 15 bases between. DNA of the CDR3: TGCGCCTTCGAGGTAAGGGGGAATCAGCCCCAGCATTTT. Encoded protein: CAFEVRGNQPQHF.

The chain couples TRBV11-2 to TRBJ2-7, with TRBD2 identical over 10 bases. The CDR3 spans 15 residues. Trimming at V came to 5 bases and at J to 3 bases, leaving 7 bases not matched to a gene. The germline gives CDR1 SGHAT, CDR2 FQNNGV. The CDR3 nucleotides are TGTGCCAGCAGCCAAGCTAGCGGGAGCGTCTACGAGCAGTACTTC. This gives the protein CASSQASGSVYEQYF.

The chain uses TRBV4-2 and TRBJ2-7; 7 bases are shared with TRBD2. CDR3 size: 13 residues. In germline, CDR1 is LGHNA, CDR2 YNFKEQ. J lost 5 bases, V lost 1 base, and 2 bases had no gene match. The CDR3 loop reads CASSQGGSNEQYF. The CDR3 coding sequence is TGTGCCAGCAGCCAAGGCGGGAGTAACGAGCAGTACTTC.

This chain uses TRBV7-2 with TRBJ2-3; D unclear. V lost 5 bases to trimming and J lost 5 bases, with 11 bases between them. CDR3 length equals 13 residues. Germline assignment: CDR1 SGHTA and CDR2 FQGNSA. The CDR3 is CASSLSGGDTQYF. The CDR3 nucleotides are TGTGCCAGCAGCCTTTCGGGTGGAGATACGCAGTATTTT.

This clone has just one count. The chain uses TRBV5-1 and TRBJ2-1; 12 bases are a match to TRBD2. J lost 7 bases, V lost 7 bases, and 12 bases had no gene match. CDR3 length: 16 amino acids. CDR1 is SGHRS, CDR2 YFSETQ, per germline. CDR3 DNA sequence: TGCGCCAGCCGGCCATCCCCTAGCGGGAGGGGGAATGAGCAGTTCTTC. This codes for CASRPSPSGRGNEQFF.

The rearrangement uses TRBV28 and TRBJ1-1; 7 positions agree with TRBD1. CDR3 size: 16 residues. Per germline, CDR1 MDHEN and CDR2 SYDVKM. V gave up 4 bases and J gave up 13 bases; unmatched junction bases: 21. CDR3 in DNA: TGTGCCAGCAGTTGGGGGACAGAAGGCCGCAACGTAAGATGTTTCTTT. Amino acid sequence: CASSWGTEGRNVRCFF.

The rearrangement uses TRBV12-3 or TRBV12-4 and TRBJ2-7; tentative D call: TRBD2 (6 bases). The germline V and J ends were trimmed by 6 bases and 1 base, with 7 bases remaining between them. This CDR3 is 12 amino acids long. CDR3 coding DNA: TGTGCCAGCAGCGGGACTTCCTACGAGCAGTACTTC. It specifies CASSGTSYEQYF.

The chain recombines TRBV18 with TRBJ1-6; 7 bases map to TRBD1. The germline V gene has CDR1 KGHSH and CDR2 LQKENI. This CDR3 comprises 15 residues. V trimming: 5 bases; J trimming: 5 bases; junction bases outside the gene matches: 6. CDR3 loop: CASSGAQGNNSPLHF. The CDR3 DNA is TGTGCCAGCTCAGGAGCACAGGGGAATAATTCACCCCTCCACTTT. The full variable domain, with the rest looked up from reference TRBV18 and TRBJ1-6, is NAGVMQNPRHLVRRRGQEARLRCSPMKGHSHVYWYRQLPEEGLKFMVYLQKENIIDESGMPKERFSAEFPKEGPSILRIQQVVRGDSAAYFCASSGAQGNNSPLHFGNGTRLTVT.

CDR3 sequence reads: CASSRRGQGRSGELFF. The CDR3 DNA reads as TGTGCCAGCAGCCGACGGGGACAGGGGAGATCCGGGGAGCTGTTTTTT. This chain joins TRBV3-1 (or the pseudogene TRBV3-2) and TRBJ2-2; 10 nucleotides line up with TRBD1. In germline, CDR1 is LGHDT, CDR2 YNNKEL (reference sequence). The V segment lost 4 bases and the J segment 6 bases; nucleotides outside the gene matches: 8. There are 16 residues in the CDR3.

This clone was counted once. J is TRBJ1-1 and V is TRBV6-5; 8 bases align to TRBD1. The CDR3 is 12 residues long. CDR1 is MNHEY, CDR2 SVGAGI, per germline. Unmatched junction bases numbered 2, after V lost 7 bases and J lost 4 bases. CDR3 DNA sequence: TGTGCCAGCACTACAGGGGGCACTGAAGCTTTCTTT. Encoded protein: CASTTGGTEAFF.

For this clone: The sample carries other DNA sequences with the same CDR3. The chain combines TRBV3-1 (or the pseudogene TRBV3-2) with TRBJ1-2; 9 bases fit TRBD1. Germline CDR1 and CDR2: LGHDT and YNNKEL (reference sequence). Germline trimming cut 4 bases from V and 2 bases from J; bases unmatched to any gene: 5. The CDR3 length is 15 residues. In nucleotides, the CDR3 is TGTGCCAGCAGCCCTACAGGGGGCAACAACTATGGCTACACCTTC. The encoded protein is CASSPTGGNNYGYTF.

J is TRBJ2-2 and V is TRBV27; 10 nucleotides agree with TRBD1. The ends lost 5 bases at V and 10 bases at J; junction bases unmatched: 10. CDR1 and CDR2 (germline): MNHEY, SMNVEV (reference sequence). The CDR3 is made up of 15 amino acids. The CDR3, as DNA: TGTGCCAGCAGTAAACATACGACAGGGGGCGCGGAGCTGTTTTTT. The encoded protein is CASSKHTTGGAELFF.

This chain connects TRBV7-2 to TRBJ1-5; TRBD1 is a possible D gene (6 bases). The germline V gene encodes CDR1 SGHTA and CDR2 FQGNSA. The V end was cut by 4 bases, the J end by 5 bases, with 9 bases between. The CDR3 loop spans 13 amino acids. The CDR3 region is CASSWDTDQPQHF. CDR3 sequence (DNA): TGTGCCAGCAGCTGGGACACTGATCAGCCCCAGCATTTT.

The chain has TRBV4-1 and TRBJ2-1; 7 nucleotides agree with TRBD2. The germline CDR1 and CDR2 sequences are MGHRA and YSYEKL. The CDR3 runs to 14 residues. J lost 7 bases, V lost 3 bases, and 6 bases had no gene match. This CDR3 reads CASSHPGRGNEQFF. CDR3 nucleotides: TGCGCCAGCAGCCACCCAGGGCGGGGGAATGAGCAGTTCTTC.

The DNA of the CDR3 is TGTGCCTGGAGTGTGGCCGTTTCTAGCGGGACCTACGAGCAGTACTTC. This gives the protein CAWSVAVSSGTYEQYF. The rearrangement joins TRBV30 to TRBJ2-7, with 9 bases identical to TRBD2. This CDR3 spans 16 amino acids. The trim removed 0 bases at V and 2 bases at J, leaving 8 bases unmatched. Germline V gene data show CDR1 as GTSNPN and CDR2 as SVGIG (reference sequence).

The genes are TRBV7-2 and TRBJ1-2; possible D gene TRBD1, 5 bases. The germline CDR1 and CDR2 sequences are SGHTA and FQGNSA. The CDR3 has 13 amino acids. V was clipped by 5 bases and J by 8 bases, with 15 bases between them. The CDR3 nucleotides are TGTGCCAGCAGCATACAGGACGACCTCGGCTACACCTTC. Translation gives CASSIQDDLGYTF.

V is TRBV2 and J is TRBJ2-3; 12 bases fit TRBD2. This CDR3 region has 15 residues. The V gene end was trimmed by 4 bases and the J gene end by 5 bases; junction bases not matched to a gene: 4. Germline CDR1 is SNHLY and CDR2 is FYNNEI. DNA of the CDR3: TGTGCCAGCAGTGTCGGACTAGCGGGATTAGATACGCAGTATTTT. This gives the protein CASSVGLAGLDTQYF.